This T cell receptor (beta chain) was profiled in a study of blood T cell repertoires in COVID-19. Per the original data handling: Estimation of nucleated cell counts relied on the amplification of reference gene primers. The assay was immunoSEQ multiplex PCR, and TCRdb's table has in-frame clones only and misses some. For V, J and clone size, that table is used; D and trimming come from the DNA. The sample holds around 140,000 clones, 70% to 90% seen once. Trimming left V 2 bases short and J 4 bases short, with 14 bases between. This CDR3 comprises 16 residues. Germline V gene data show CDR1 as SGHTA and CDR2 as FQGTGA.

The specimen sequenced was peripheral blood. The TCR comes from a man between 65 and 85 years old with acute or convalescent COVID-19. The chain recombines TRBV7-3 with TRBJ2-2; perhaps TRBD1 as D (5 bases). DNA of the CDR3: TGTGCCAGCAGCTTATCCTCGCAGGGAATCACCGGGGAGCTGTTTTTT. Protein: CASSLSSQGITGELFF.